The 8 T cell receptor beta chains listed next were all sequenced from one sample in a study of control samples from healthy donors and cancer patients. Sequencing used immunoSEQ multiplex PCR; TCRdb keeps in-frame clones, though not all of them. This table holds 90,000 to 95,000 clones, over 80% found once. Sequenced sample: blood. The origin of the receptors is a man aged 25-40 years in good health.

CDR3: CASSQDPGGDTGELFF. Here the CDR3 DNA reads TGTGCCAGCAGCCAAGACCCCGGCGGAGACACCGGGGAGCTGTTTTTT. The J gene is TRBJ2-2, the V gene TRBV3-1 (or the pseudogene TRBV3-2); D gene unclear. The CDR3 runs 16 residues. V shed 0 bases and J shed 3 bases, with 11 bases lying between them. Germline V gene data show CDR1 as LGHDT and CDR2 as YNNKEL (reference sequence).

DNA of the CDR3: TGCGCCAGCAGCTCTGCCCCGTCTGGCCGAAAGAACTACGAGCAGTACTTC. Its protein is CASSSAPSGRKNYEQYF. The rearrangement uses TRBV5-1 and TRBJ2-7; no clear D gene. Between the trimmed V and J ends, which lost 3 bases and 3 bases, there was a span of 22 bases. The CDR3 loop spans 17 amino acids. Germline loops: CDR1 SGHRS, CDR2 YFSETQ.

This clone was detected only a few times. The chain carries TRBV11-3 and TRBJ2-1, with D maybe TRBD1 (6 bases). There are 13 residues in the CDR3. The V gene's germline CDR1 is SGHNT and CDR2 YENEEA. Trimming shortened V by 1 base and J by 8 bases, and 9 bases separated the two germline ends. The CDR3 protein is CASSLGGPDEQFF. The DNA of the CDR3 is TGTGCCAGCAGCTTAGGGGGGCCCGATGAGCAGTTCTTC.

The rearrangement uses TRBV5-5 and TRBJ1-5; tentatively, D is TRBD1 (5 bases). Trimming cost V 4 bases and J 0 bases, with 14 bases left between them. Germline values: CDR1 SGHKS, CDR2 YYEKEE (reference sequence). This CDR3 contains 16 residues. CDR3 DNA: TGTGCCAGCAGCCCTGCAGGGCTTAGTAGCAATCAGCCCCAGCATTTT. Protein sequence: CASSPAGLSSNQPQHF.

The genes are TRBV4-1 and TRBJ1-3; D not certain. The CDR3 is made up of 17 amino acids. The ends were cut back, 3 bases at V and 0 bases at J, with 15 bases in the middle. The germline V gene has CDR1 MGHRA and CDR2 YSYEKL. This chain's CDR3 is CASSHRLAASSGNTIYF. In nucleotides, the CDR3 is TGCGCCAGCAGCCACCGGTTGGCAGCTAGCTCTGGAAACACCATATATTTT.

This chain connects TRBV19 to TRBJ2-3, with D tentatively TRBD1 (5 bases). Germline V lookup: CDR1 LNHDA, CDR2 SQIVND (reference sequence). The CDR3 has 13 residues. Trimming removed 6 bases at V and 2 bases at J, with 9 bases between. Here the CDR3 reads CASRKGITDTQYF. As DNA, the CDR3 is TGTGCCAGTAGGAAGGGGATCACAGATACGCAGTATTTT.

V usage is TRBV30 and J usage is TRBJ2-2; D call uncertain. Germline V CDR1 and CDR2: GTSNPN, SVGIG (reference sequence). Trimming left V 0 bases short and J 5 bases short, with 7 bases between. The CDR3 consists of 13 residues. CDR3 residues: CAWSVYQTGELFF. The CDR3 nucleotides are TGTGCCTGGAGTGTATACCAGACCGGGGAGCTGTTTTTT.

Written as DNA, the CDR3 is TGTGCCAGCAGCCAAGTATCCACCGCCGGCACAGATACGCAGTATTTT. Translation: CASSQVSTAGTDTQYF. This sequence joins TRBV4-2 and TRBJ2-3; D not resolved. CDR3 length equals 16 residues. Germline V gene data show CDR1 as LGHNA and CDR2 as YNFKEQ. V lost 1 base and J 1 base, leaving 12 bases between the germline ends.